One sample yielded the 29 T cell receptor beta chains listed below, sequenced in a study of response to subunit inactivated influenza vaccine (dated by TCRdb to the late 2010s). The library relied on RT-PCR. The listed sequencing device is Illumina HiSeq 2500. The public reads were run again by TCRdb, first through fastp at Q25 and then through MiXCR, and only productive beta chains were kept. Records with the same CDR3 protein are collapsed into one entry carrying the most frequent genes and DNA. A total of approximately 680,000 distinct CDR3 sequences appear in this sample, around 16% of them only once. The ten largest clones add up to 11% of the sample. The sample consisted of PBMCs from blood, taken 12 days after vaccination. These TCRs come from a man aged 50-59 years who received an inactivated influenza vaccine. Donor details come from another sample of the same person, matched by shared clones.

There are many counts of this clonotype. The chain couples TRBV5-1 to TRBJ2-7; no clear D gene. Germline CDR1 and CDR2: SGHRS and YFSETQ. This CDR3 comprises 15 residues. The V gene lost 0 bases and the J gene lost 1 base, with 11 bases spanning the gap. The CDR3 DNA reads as TGCGCCAGCAGCTTGGCCCTGGGCAGGTCCTACGAGCAGTACTTC. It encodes CASSLALGRSYEQYF.

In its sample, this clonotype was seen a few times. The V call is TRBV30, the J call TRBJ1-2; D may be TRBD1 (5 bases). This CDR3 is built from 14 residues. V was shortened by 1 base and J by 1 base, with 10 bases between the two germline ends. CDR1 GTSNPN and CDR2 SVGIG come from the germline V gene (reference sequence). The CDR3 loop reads CAWSALTVNYGYTF. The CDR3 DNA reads TGTGCCTGGAGTGCCCTGACAGTTAACTATGGCTACACCTTC.

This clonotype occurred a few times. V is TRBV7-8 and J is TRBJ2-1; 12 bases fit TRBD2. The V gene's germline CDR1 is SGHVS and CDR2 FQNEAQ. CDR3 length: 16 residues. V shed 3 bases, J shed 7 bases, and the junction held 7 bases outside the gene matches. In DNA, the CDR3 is TGTGCCAGCAGCTTCTCCCTAGCGGGGGGGCCGAATGAGCAGTTCTTC. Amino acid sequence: CASSFSLAGGPNEQFF.

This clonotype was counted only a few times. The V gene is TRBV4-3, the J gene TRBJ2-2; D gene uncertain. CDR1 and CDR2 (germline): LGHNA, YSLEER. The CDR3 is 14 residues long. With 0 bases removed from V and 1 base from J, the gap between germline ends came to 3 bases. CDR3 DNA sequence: TGCGCCAGCAGCCAAGATCAGAACACCGGGGAGCTGTTTTTT. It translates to CASSQDQNTGELFF.

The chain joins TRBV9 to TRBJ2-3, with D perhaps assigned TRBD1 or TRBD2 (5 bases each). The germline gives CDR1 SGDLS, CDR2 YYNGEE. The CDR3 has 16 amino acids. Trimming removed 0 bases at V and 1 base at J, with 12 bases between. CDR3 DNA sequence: TGTGCCAGCAGCGTAGCCTCCGGGACCGGCACAGATACGCAGTATTTT. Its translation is CASSVASGTGTDTQYF.

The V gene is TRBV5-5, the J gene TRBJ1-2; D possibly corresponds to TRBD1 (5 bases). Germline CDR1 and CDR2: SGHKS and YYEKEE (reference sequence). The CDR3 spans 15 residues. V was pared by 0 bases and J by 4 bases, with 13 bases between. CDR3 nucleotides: TGTGCCAGCAGCTTGGACCCGGGACCTCTCTATGGCTACACCTTC. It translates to CASSLDPGPLYGYTF.

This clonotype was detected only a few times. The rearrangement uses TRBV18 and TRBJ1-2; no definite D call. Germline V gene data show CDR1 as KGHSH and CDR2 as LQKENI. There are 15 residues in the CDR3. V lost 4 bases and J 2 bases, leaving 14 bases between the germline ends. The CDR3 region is CASSQGPPPNYGYTF. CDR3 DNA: TGTGCCAGCTCACAAGGACCGCCTCCCAACTATGGCTACACCTTC.

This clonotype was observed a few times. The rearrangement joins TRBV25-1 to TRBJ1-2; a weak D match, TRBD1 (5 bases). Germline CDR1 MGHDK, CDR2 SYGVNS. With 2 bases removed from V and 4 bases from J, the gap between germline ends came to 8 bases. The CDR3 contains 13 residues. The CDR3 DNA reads TGTGCCAGCAGTGAAGGAGGGACCTATGGCTACACCTTC. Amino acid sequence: CASSEGGTYGYTF.

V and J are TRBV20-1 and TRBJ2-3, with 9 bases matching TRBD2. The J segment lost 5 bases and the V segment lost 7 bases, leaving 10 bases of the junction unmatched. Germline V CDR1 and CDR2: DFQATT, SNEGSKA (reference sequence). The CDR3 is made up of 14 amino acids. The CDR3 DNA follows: TGCAGTGGTTTGGCGGGGGGGGGCAGAGATACGCAGTATTTT. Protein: CSGLAGGGRDTQYF.

The CDR3 region has the DNA TGTGCCAGCAGCTCCTCCGGGGGGCTGAGCACAGATACGCAGTATTTT. Translation: CASSSSGGLSTDTQYF. This sequence joins TRBV7-9 and TRBJ2-3, with D possibly matching TRBD2 (7 bases). The V end was cut by 4 bases, the J end by 0 bases, with 14 bases between. Germline CDR1 is SEHNR and CDR2 is FQNEAQ (reference sequence). The CDR3 extends over 16 amino acids.

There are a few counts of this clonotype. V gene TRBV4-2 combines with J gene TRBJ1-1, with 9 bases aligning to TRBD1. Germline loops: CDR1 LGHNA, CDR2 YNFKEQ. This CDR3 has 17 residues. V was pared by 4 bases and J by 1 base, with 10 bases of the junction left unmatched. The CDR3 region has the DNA TGTGCCAGCAGCCGTGGACAGGGGATCGGCGGGAACACTGAAGCTTTCTTT. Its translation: CASSRGQGIGGNTEAFF.

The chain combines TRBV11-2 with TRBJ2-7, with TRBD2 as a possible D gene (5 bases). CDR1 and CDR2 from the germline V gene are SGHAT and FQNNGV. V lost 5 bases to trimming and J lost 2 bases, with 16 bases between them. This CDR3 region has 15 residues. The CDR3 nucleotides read TGTGCCAGCAGCCCCGTCGGCGGGTTGACCTACGAGCAGTACTTC. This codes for CASSPVGGLTYEQYF.

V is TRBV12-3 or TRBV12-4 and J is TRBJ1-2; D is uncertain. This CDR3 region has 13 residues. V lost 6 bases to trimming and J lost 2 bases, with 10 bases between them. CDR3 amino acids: CASRPDGNYGYTF. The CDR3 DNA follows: TGTGCCAGCAGACCTGACGGAAACTATGGCTACACCTTC.

Here the CDR3 reads CASSFLAGVYNEQFF. In DNA, the CDR3 is TGTGCCAGCAGTTTCTTAGCGGGAGTTTACAATGAGCAGTTCTTC. The V and J genes are TRBV12-3 or TRBV12-4 and TRBJ2-1, with TRBD2 matching 9 bases. Trimming removed 3 bases from V and 4 bases from J; junction bases left unmatched: 4. The CDR3 is 15 amino acids.

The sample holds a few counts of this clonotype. The CDR3 nucleotides read TGTGCCAGCAGTGAACTAGCGGGAGGCCACGAGCAGTACTTC. Translated, it gives CASSELAGGHEQYF. The chain couples TRBV12-3 or TRBV12-4 to TRBJ2-7, with 12 bases lining up with TRBD2. J was trimmed by 5 bases and V by 5 bases; bases with no gene match: 4. The CDR3 is 14 amino acids.

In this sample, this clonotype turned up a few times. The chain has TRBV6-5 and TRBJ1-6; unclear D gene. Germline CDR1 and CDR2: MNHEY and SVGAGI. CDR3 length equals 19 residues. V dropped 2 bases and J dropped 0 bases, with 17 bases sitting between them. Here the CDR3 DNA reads TGTGCCAGCAGTTACAGGGTCCGTGTACCTAGCTCCTATAATTCACCCCTCCACTTT. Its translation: CASSYRVRVPSSYNSPLHF.

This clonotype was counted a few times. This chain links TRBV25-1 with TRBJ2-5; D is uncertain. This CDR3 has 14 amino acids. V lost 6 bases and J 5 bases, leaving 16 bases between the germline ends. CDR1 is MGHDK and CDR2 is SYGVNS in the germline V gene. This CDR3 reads CASSPVRLGETQYF. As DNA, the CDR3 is TGTGCCAGCAGCCCCGTTAGGTTAGGGGAGACCCAGTACTTC. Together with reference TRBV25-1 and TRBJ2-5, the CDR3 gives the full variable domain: EADIYQTPRYLVIGTGKKITLECSQTMGHDKMYWYQQDPGMELHLIHYSYGVNSTEKGDLSSESTVSRIRTEHFPLTLESARPSHTSQYLCASSPVRLGETQYFGPGTRLLVL.

CDR3 DNA sequence: TGTGCCAGCACCGGACTAGCGGGAGTACAAGAGACCCAGTACTTC. Amino acid sequence: CASTGLAGVQETQYF. This chain uses TRBV9 with TRBJ2-5; the match to TRBD2 covers 13 bases. With 6 bases clipped from V and 2 bases from J, the junction kept 4 bases outside the gene matches. The CDR3 totals 15 residues. The germline gives CDR1 SGDLS, CDR2 YYNGEE.

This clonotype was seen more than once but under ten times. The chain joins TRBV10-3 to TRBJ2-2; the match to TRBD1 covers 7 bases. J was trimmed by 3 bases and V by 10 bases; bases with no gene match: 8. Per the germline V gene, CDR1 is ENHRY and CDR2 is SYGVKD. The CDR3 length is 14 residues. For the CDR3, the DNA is TGTGCCACCGGAGAACAGGGGTACACCGGGGAGCTGTTTTTT. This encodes CATGEQGYTGELFF.

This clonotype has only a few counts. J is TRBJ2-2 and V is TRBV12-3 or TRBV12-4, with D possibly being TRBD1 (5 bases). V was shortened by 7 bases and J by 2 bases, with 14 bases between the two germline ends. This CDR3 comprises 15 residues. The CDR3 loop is CASTPYRTNTGELFF. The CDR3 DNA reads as TGTGCCAGCACCCCCTACAGGACCAACACCGGGGAGCTGTTTTTT.

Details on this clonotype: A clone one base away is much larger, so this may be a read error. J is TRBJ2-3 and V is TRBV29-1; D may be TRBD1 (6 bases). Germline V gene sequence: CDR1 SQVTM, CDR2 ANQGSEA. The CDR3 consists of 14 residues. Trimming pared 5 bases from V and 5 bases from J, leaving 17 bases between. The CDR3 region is CSVRLTGVGDTQYF. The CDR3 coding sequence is TGCAGCGTTAGGTTGACAGGAGTAGGAGATACGCAGTATTTT.

CDR3 region: CSVARTGSYNEQFF. The CDR3 DNA sequence: TGCAGCGTGGCTAGGACAGGCTCCTACAATGAGCAGTTCTTC. The J gene is TRBJ2-1, the V gene TRBV29-1; 7 nucleotides align to TRBD1. J gave up 0 bases and V 6 bases, and 5 bases lay outside the gene matches. This CDR3 spans 14 amino acids. Looked up from germline, CDR1 is SQVTM and CDR2 is ANQGSEA.

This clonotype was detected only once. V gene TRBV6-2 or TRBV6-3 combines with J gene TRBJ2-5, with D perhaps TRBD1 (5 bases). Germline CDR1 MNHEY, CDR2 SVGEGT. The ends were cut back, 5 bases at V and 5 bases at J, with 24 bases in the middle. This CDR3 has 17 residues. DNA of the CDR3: TGTGCCAGCAGTCCATCCTCTGGAGAAGGGGCATGGGAGACCCAGTACTTC. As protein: CASSPSSGEGAWETQYF.

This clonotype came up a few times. The CDR3 nucleotides are TGTGCCAGCAGCCCCCAGACAGGGGGGAGAGCTTTCTTT. As protein: CASSPQTGGRAFF. V is TRBV4-2 and J is TRBJ1-1; 9 nucleotides align to TRBD1. The CDR3 is 13 amino acids. Germline V gives CDR1 LGHNA, CDR2 YNFKEQ. J gave up 10 bases and V 4 bases, and 7 bases lay outside the gene matches.

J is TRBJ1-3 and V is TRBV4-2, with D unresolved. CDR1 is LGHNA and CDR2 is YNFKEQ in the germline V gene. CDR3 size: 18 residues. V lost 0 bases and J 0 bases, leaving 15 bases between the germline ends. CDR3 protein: CASSQEYLGIPSGNTIYF. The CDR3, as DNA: TGTGCCAGCAGCCAAGAATATTTAGGGATCCCCTCTGGAAACACCATATATTTT.

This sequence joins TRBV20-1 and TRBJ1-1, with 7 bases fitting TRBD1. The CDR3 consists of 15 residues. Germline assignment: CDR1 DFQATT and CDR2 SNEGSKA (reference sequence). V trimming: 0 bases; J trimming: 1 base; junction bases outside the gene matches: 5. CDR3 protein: CSARDIGTENTEAFF. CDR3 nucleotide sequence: TGCAGTGCTAGAGATATCGGGACAGAGAACACTGAAGCTTTCTTT.

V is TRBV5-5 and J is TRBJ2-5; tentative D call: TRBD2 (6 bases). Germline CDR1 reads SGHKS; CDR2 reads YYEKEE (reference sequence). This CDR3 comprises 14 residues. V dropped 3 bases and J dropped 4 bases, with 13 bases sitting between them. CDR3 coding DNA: TGTGCCAGCAGCTGGGCGGGACTTGGAGAGACCCAGTACTTC. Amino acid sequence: CASSWAGLGETQYF.

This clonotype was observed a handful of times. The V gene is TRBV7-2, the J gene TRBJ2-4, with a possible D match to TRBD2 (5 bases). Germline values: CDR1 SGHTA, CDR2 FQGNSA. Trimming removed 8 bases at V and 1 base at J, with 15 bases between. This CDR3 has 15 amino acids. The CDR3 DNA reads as TGTGCCAGCGGACCGGGATACACGGCCAAAAACATTCAGTACTTC. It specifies CASGPGYTAKNIQYF.

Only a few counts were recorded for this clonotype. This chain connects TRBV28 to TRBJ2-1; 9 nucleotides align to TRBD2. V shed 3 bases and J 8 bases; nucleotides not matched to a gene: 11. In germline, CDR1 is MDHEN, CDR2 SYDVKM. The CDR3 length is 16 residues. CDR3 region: CASSFFGLAGNYEQFF. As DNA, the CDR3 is TGTGCCAGCAGTTTTTTCGGGCTAGCGGGGAATTATGAGCAGTTCTTC.